These 21 T cell receptor beta chains share one sample of origin, sequenced in a study of blood T cell repertoires in COVID-19. Here immunoSEQ multiplex PCR was the method, and the copy in TCRdb shows in-frame clones only, minus some. The sample contains 40,000 to 55,000 clones, 89% of which appear only once. Sample: peripheral blood. The receptors were gathered from a woman of 80 years or more with acute or convalescent COVID-19.

The V call is TRBV29-1, the J call TRBJ2-2; the match to TRBD2 covers 9 bases. This CDR3 contains 15 residues. V trimming: 4 bases; J trimming: 8 bases; junction bases outside the gene matches: 11. Germline CDR1 is SQVTM and CDR2 is ANQGSEA. The CDR3 DNA follows: TGCAGCGTTGTCCCTTCGCGGGGGGGCCGAGGGGAGCTGTTTTTT. It yields the protein CSVVPSRGGRGELFF.

The chain employs TRBV18 and TRBJ2-5, with 7 bases aligning to TRBD1. Germline V CDR1 and CDR2: KGHSH, LQKENI. This CDR3 contains 15 residues. The V segment lost 1 base and the J segment 4 bases; nucleotides outside the gene matches: 6. CDR3 in amino acids: CASSPQTGWGETQYF. CDR3 nucleotides: TGTGCCAGCTCACCACAGACAGGGTGGGGAGAGACCCAGTACTTC.

The chain is built from TRBV27 and TRBJ2-5, with D possibly TRBD1 on 6 matching bases. From germline, CDR1 is MNHEY and CDR2 SMNVEV (reference sequence). Trimming left V 2 bases short and J 1 base short, with 8 bases between. The length of the CDR3 is 14 residues. For the CDR3, the DNA is TGTGCCAGCAGTTTAGGGGGCCTCCAAGAGACCCAGTACTTC. Its protein is CASSLGGLQETQYF.

The chain couples TRBV5-1 to TRBJ2-1, with 7 bases identical to TRBD2. Losses at the gene ends were 2 bases for V and 5 bases for J; bases not matched to a gene: 4. Germline CDR1 SGHRS, CDR2 YFSETQ. The CDR3 has 14 amino acids. The CDR3 is CASSLGRGDNEQFF. Here the CDR3 DNA reads TGCGCCAGCAGCTTAGGTCGGGGGGACAATGAGCAGTTCTTC.

The chain couples TRBV18 to TRBJ2-1, with TRBD2 matching over 13 bases. This CDR3 contains 19 residues. Looked up from germline, CDR1 is KGHSH and CDR2 is LQKENI. V dropped 1 base and J dropped 8; count of bases not matched to a gene: 14. In nucleotides, the CDR3 is TGTGCCAGCTCACCACGATCACTAGCGGGGGGGCCGAGGTCTGATGAGCAGTTCTTC. It specifies CASSPRSLAGGPRSDEQFF.

The chain couples TRBV5-1 to TRBJ2-5; TRBD2 agrees at 8 bases. Germline V CDR1 and CDR2: SGHRS, YFSETQ. V shed 0 bases, J shed 5 bases, and the junction held 9 bases outside the gene matches. This CDR3 region has 16 residues. CDR3 region: CASSLEVRGAEETQYF. DNA for the CDR3: TGCGCCAGCAGCTTGGAAGTGCGGGGGGCGGAGGAGACCCAGTACTTC.

V and J are TRBV15 and TRBJ2-5, with D perhaps TRBD1 (6 bases). CDR3 length: 15 residues. The germline gives CDR1 LNHNV, CDR2 YYDKDF (reference sequence). The V gene lost 3 bases and the J gene lost 0 bases, with 11 bases spanning the gap. The CDR3 nucleotides read TGTGCCACCAGCAGTGAGGACAGCTACCAAGAGACCCAGTACTTC. Translation gives CATSSEDSYQETQYF.

J is TRBJ2-7 and V is TRBV4-2; 9 nucleotides line up with TRBD2. Germline values: CDR1 LGHNA, CDR2 YNFKEQ. This CDR3 spans 14 amino acids. With V trimmed by 4 bases and J by 4 bases, 5 bases remained unmatched. Here the CDR3 reads CASSPLAGKYEQYF. CDR3 bases: TGTGCCAGCAGCCCGCTAGCGGGGAAGTACGAGCAGTACTTC.

The chain links TRBV2 to TRBJ1-2; D is possibly TRBD1 (5 bases). Germline V CDR1 and CDR2: SNHLY, FYNNEI. The CDR3 sequence is 13 residues long. Trimming shortened V by 6 bases and J by 8 bases, and 16 bases separated the two germline ends. CDR3 in amino acids: CASRTQGIGGYTF. CDR3 coding DNA: TGTGCCAGCAGGACCCAGGGAATCGGCGGCTACACCTTC.

The rearrangement joins TRBV2 to TRBJ1-4; D ambiguous. CDR3 size: 12 residues. The germline gives CDR1 SNHLY, CDR2 FYNNEI. Trimming took off 5 bases at V and 17 bases at J, with 18 bases between the two ends. The DNA for the CDR3 is TGTGCCAGCAGTTCCCCACCGGGAGCACCCTTTTTT. The encoded protein is CASSSPPGAPFF.

This chain links TRBV7-8 with TRBJ2-1, with D tentatively TRBD1 (7 bases). Trimming stripped 0 bases from V and 5 bases from J, with 14 bases between. The length of the CDR3 is 16 residues. In germline, CDR1 is SGHVS, CDR2 FQNEAQ. CDR3 nucleotides: TGTGCCAGCAGCTTAGCGCAGGGGGGATTGAACAATGAGCAGTTCTTC. Translated, it gives CASSLAQGGLNNEQFF.

The genes are TRBV15 and TRBJ1-5; no firm D call. The germline CDR1 and CDR2 sequences are LNHNV and YYDKDF (reference sequence). Trimming left V 0 bases short and J 9 bases short, with 12 bases between. The CDR3 loop spans 14 amino acids. The chain's CDR3 is CATSRDRVTLPQHF. CDR3 coding DNA: TGTGCCACCAGCAGAGATCGGGTTACCCTGCCCCAGCATTTT.

The V and J genes are TRBV27 and TRBJ1-1; a possible D gene is TRBD1 (6 bases). Germline V lookup: CDR1 MNHEY, CDR2 SMNVEV (reference sequence). The CDR3 contains 16 residues. Trimming left V 3 bases short and J 1 base short, with 15 bases between. The CDR3 DNA sequence: TGTGCCAGCAGTTTCTCGGCACAGGGCTGGAACACTGAAGCTTTCTTT. The encoded protein is CASSFSAQGWNTEAFF.

This clone was recorded a few times. The junction does not match germline at one end; this may be a read error. This CDR3 reads CASSLADREHF. DNA of the CDR3: TGCGCCAGCAGCTTGGCCGACAGGGAGCATTTT. The V and J genes are TRBV5-1 and TRBJ2-3; TRBD1 matches 7 bases. Germline-derived CDR1 and CDR2 are SGHRS and YFSETQ. The CDR3 contains 11 residues.

The chain has TRBV5-1 and TRBJ2-4; perhaps TRBD1 as D (5 bases). Trimming shortened V by 4 bases and J by 6 bases, and 14 bases separated the two germline ends. The length of the CDR3 is 14 residues. From germline, CDR1 is SGHRS and CDR2 YFSETQ. CDR3 sequence: CASSRAIGANIQYF. CDR3 in DNA: TGCGCCAGCAGCAGGGCAATAGGGGCAAACATTCAGTACTTC.

CDR3 region: CASSPTGPGGREKLFF. The CDR3 DNA sequence: TGTGCCAGCTCACCGACCGGTCCAGGGGGCCGGGAAAAACTGTTTTTT. The chain links TRBV18 to TRBJ1-4, with 8 nucleotides matching TRBD1. V was pared by 3 bases and J by 8 bases, with 11 bases of the junction left unmatched. The CDR3 covers 16 residues. Germline loops: CDR1 KGHSH, CDR2 LQKENI.

The chain combines TRBV2 with TRBJ2-7; a weak D match, TRBD1 (6 bases). The CDR3 has 14 residues. Per germline, CDR1 SNHLY and CDR2 FYNNEI. V lost 9 bases, J lost 7 bases, and 22 bases lay in between. The CDR3 DNA is TGTGCCAGTACTCCGGTTAAGACCCAGGGGGAGCAGTACTTC. Its translation: CASTPVKTQGEQYF.

The V and J genes are TRBV30 and TRBJ1-1; D perhaps matches TRBD1 (5 bases). There are 16 residues in the CDR3. V lost 8 bases and J lost 2, with 24 bases in between. The V gene's germline CDR1 is GTSNPN and CDR2 SVGIG (reference sequence). The CDR3 bases are TGTGCCGGGCTCCGGGGGGAGGGAGGTTCTAACACTGAAGCTTTCTTT. Translated: CAGLRGEGGSNTEAFF.

In this sample, this clone turned up a few times. The chain combines TRBV5-4 with TRBJ2-5, with D tentatively TRBD2 (6 bases). Germline-derived CDR1 and CDR2 are SGHNT and YYREEE (reference sequence). The CDR3 totals 13 residues. Trimming left V 2 bases short and J 3 bases short, with 8 bases between. The CDR3 DNA sequence: TGTGCCAGCAGCTTTCGCGGGGAAGAGACCCAGTACTTC. It yields the protein CASSFRGEETQYF.

The chain links TRBV6-6 to TRBJ2-2; TRBD1 is a possible D gene (5 bases). The CDR3 length is 13 residues. Trimming removed 5 bases at V and 5 bases at J, with 9 bases between. Germline V gene sequence: CDR1 MNHNY, CDR2 SVGAGI (reference sequence). CDR3 sequence reads: CASSKQVTGELFF. In DNA form, the CDR3 reads TGTGCCAGCAGTAAACAGGTTACCGGGGAGCTGTTTTTT.

The CDR3, as DNA: TGTGCCAGCAGTGAACGGACTAGCGACACCGGGGAGCTGTTTTTT. Translation gives CASSERTSDTGELFF. The chain employs TRBV2 and TRBJ2-2; 9 bases match TRBD2. The CDR3 has 15 amino acids. Germline CDR1 reads SNHLY; CDR2 reads FYNNEI. The V and J ends lost 2 bases and 3 bases, in that order; junction bases with no gene match: 1.